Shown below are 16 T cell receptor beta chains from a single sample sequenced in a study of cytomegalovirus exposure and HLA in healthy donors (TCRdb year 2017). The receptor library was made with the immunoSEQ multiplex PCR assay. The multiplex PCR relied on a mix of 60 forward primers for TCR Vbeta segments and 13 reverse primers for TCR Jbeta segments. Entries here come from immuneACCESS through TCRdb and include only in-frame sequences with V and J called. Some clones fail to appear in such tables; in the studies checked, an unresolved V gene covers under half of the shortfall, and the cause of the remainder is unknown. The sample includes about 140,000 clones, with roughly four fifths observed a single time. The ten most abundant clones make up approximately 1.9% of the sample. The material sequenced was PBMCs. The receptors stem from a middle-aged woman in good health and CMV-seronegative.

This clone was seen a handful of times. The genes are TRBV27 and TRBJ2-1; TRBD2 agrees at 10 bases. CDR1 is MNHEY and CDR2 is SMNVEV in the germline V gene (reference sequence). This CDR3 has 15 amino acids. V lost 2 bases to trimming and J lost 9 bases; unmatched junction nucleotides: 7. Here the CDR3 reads CASSLGLAGVSEQFF. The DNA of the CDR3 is TGTGCCAGCAGTTTAGGGCTAGCGGGAGTCTCTGAGCAGTTCTTC.

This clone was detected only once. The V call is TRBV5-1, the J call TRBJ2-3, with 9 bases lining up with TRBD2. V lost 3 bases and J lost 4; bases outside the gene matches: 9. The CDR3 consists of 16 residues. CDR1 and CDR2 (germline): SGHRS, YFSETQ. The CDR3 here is CASSSVGGRASDTQYF. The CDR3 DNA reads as TGCGCCAGCAGCTCCGTCGGCGGGAGGGCCTCAGATACGCAGTATTTT.

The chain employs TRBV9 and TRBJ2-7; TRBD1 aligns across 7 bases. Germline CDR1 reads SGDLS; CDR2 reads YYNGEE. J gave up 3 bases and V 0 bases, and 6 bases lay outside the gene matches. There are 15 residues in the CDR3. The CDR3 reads CASSVGGDRIYEQYF. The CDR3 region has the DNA TGTGCCAGCAGCGTAGGTGGGGACAGAATCTACGAGCAGTACTTC.

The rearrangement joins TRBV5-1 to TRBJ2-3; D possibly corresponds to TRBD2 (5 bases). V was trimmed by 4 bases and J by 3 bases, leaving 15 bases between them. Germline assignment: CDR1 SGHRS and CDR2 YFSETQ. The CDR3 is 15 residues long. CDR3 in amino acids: CASSRELVGTDTQYF. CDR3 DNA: TGCGCCAGCAGCAGGGAGTTGGTCGGGACAGATACGCAGTATTTT.

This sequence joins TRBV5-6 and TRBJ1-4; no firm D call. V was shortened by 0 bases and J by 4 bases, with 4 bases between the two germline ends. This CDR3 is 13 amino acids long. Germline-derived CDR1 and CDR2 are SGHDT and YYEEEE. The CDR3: CASSLGVNEKLFF. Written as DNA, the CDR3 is TGTGCCAGCAGCTTGGGAGTTAATGAAAAACTGTTTTTT. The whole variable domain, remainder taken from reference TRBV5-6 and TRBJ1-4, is DAGVTQSPTHLIKTRGQQVTLRCSPKSGHDTVSWYQQALGQGPQFIFQYYEEEERQRGNFPDRFSGHQFPNYSSELNVNALLLGDSALYLCASSLGVNEKLFFGSGTQLSVL.

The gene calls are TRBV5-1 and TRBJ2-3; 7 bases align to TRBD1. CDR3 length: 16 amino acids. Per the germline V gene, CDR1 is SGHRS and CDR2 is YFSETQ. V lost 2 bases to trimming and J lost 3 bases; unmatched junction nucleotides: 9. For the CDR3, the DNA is TGCGCCAGCAGCTTAGGAGACAGGGCCAAAACAGATACGCAGTATTTT. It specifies CASSLGDRAKTDTQYF.

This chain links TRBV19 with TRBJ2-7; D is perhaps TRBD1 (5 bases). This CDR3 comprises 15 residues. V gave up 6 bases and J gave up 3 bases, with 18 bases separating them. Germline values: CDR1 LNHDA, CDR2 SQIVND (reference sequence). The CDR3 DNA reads TGTGCCAGTAGCCACGGCGAGGACACAATCTACGAGCAGTACTTC. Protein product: CASSHGEDTIYEQYF.

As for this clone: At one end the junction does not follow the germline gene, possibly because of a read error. CDR3: CASSSPEVGKNSQYF. The CDR3 nucleotides are TGTGCCAGCAGCTCGCCGGAGGTTGGCAAAAACAGTCAGTACTTC. The rearrangement joins TRBV5-4 to TRBJ2-4; tentatively, D is TRBD2 (5 bases). This CDR3 spans 15 amino acids. In germline, CDR1 is SGHNT, CDR2 YYREEE (reference sequence).

The CDR3: CASSADSFNEQFF. CDR3 DNA sequence: TGTGCCAGCAGCGCAGACAGTTTCAATGAGCAGTTCTTC. The chain uses TRBV2 and TRBJ2-1, with a weak D call TRBD1 (5 bases). V was trimmed by 6 bases and J by 6 bases, leaving 12 bases between them. CDR1 and CDR2 (germline): SNHLY, FYNNEI. The CDR3 extends over 13 amino acids. The full variable domain, rest sourced from reference TRBV2 and TRBJ2-1, is EPEVTQTPSHQVTQMGQEVILRCVPISNHLYFYWYRQILGQKVEFLVSFYNNEISEKSEIFDDQFSVERPDGSNFTLKIRSTKLEDSAMYFCASSADSFNEQFFGPGTRLTVL.

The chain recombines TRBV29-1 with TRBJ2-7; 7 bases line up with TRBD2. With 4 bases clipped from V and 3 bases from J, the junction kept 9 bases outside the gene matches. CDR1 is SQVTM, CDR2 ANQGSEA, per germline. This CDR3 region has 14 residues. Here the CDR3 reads CSVAPSGGFYEQYF. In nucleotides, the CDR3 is TGCAGCGTTGCTCCTAGCGGAGGGTTCTACGAGCAGTACTTC.

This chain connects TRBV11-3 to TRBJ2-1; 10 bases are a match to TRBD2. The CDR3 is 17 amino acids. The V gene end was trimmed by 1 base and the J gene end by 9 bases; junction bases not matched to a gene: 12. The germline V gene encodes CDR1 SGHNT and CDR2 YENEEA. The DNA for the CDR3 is TGTGCCAGCAGCTTAGCTTCCAGCGGGAGGGGGGAGGGTGAGCAGTTCTTC. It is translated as CASSLASSGRGEGEQFF. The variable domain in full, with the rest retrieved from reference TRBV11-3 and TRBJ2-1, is EAGVVQSPRYKIIEKKQPVAFWCNPISGHNTLYWYLQNLGQGPELLIRYENEEAVDDSQLPKDRFSAERLKGVDSTLKIQPAELGDSAVYLCASSLASSGRGEGEQFFGPGTRLTVL.

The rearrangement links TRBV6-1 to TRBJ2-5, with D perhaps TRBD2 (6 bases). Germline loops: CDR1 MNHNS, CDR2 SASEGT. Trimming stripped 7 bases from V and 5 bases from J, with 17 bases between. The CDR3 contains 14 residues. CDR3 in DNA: TGTGCCAGCACCGTACTAGCAGCCGGGGAGACCCAGTACTTC. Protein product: CASTVLAAGETQYF.

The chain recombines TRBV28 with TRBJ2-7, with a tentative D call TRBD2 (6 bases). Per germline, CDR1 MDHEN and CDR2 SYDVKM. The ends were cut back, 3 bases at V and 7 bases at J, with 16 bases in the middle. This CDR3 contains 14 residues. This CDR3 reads CASSLPRSAGEQYF. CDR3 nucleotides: TGTGCCAGCAGTTTGCCCCGATCCGCGGGGGAGCAGTACTTC.

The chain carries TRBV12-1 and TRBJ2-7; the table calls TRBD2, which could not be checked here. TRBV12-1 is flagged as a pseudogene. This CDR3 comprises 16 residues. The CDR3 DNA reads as TGTGCCAGCAGCCCCCCCATGGAGCGGGAGGTATACGAGCAGTACTTC. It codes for CASSPPMEREVYEQYF.

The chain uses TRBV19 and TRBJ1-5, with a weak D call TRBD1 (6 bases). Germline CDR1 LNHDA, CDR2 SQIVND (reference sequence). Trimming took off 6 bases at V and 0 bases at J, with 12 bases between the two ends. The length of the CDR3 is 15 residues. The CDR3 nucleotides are TGTGCCAGTAGCGGACAGATCCTTAGCAATCAGCCCCAGCATTTT. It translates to CASSGQILSNQPQHF. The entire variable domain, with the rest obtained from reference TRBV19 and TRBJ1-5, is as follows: DGGITQSPKYLFRKEGQNVTLSCEQNLNHDAMYWYRQDPGQGLRLIYYSQIVNDFQKGDIAEGYSVSREKKESFPLTVTSAQKNPTAFYLCASSGQILSNQPQHFGDGTRLSIL.

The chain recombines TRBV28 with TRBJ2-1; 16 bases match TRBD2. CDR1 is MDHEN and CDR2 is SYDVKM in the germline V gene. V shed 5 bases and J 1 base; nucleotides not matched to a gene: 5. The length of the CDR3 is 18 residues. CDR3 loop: CASSPGLAGGYSYNEQFF. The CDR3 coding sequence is TGTGCCAGCAGTCCGGGACTAGCGGGAGGGTATTCCTACAATGAGCAGTTCTTC. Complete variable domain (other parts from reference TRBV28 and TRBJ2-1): DVKVTQSSRYLVKRTGEKVFLECVQDMDHENMFWYRQDPGLGLRLIYFSYDVKMKEKGDIPEGYSVSREKKERFSLILESASTNQTSMYLCASSPGLAGGYSYNEQFFGPGTRLTVL.